There are many counts of the clone carrying this TCR beta chain. Its target is unknown. The data stem from a study of identical twins. Study results and limitations: In drawing conclusions, the study used cross-sectional statistical analysis and did not follow the same donors. Clonotypes of the beta chain that were abundant in cord blood carried fewer insertions (memory repertoires showed none).

Trimming took 1 base from V and 1 from J, leaving 9 bases between them. In germline, CDR1 is LGHDT, CDR2 YNNKEL (reference sequence). CDR3 size: 15 residues. After template switching added a universal primer site, the resulting cDNA carried unique molecular identifiers. TCRdb passed the 5' RACE reads through MiXCR, listing each CDR3 protein once. The sample lists hundreds of thousands of distinct CDR3 sequences, 6.5% to 8.5% occurring once. The sample was also reused in another study, on yellow fever vaccine responses in identical twins.

J is TRBJ2-3 and V is TRBV3-1; D could derive from TRBD1 or TRBD2 (5 bases each). Sequencing was performed on memory (CD45RO+) T cells sorted from blood. The TCR comes from a woman aged 18-29 years in good health. The CDR3 spells CASSQAGTRTDTQYF. In nucleotides, the CDR3 is TGTGCCAGCAGCCAAGCGGGGACCCGCACAGATACGCAGTATTTT.